This T cell receptor (beta chain) stems from a study of T cell repertoires in cytomegalovirus infection. Germline-derived CDR1 and CDR2 are MDHEN and SYDVKM. CDR3 size: 14 residues. Trimming at V came to 2 bases and at J to 3 bases, leaving 3 bases not matched to a gene. This clonotype was counted ten times or more. What it recognizes is unknown. The study, taken as a whole, reports: Ex vivo, HLA-C-restricted CMV-specific TCR beta clonotypes prevailed over the rest of the response.

TCRdb reprocessed the reads via MiXCR and lists one record per CDR3 protein. The data show about 130,000 distinct CDR3 sequences, roughly 9% seen once. This chain joins TRBV28 and TRBJ1-2; 7 bases agree with TRBD1. Sequenced input: PBMCs. The receptor was isolated from a human donor in good health (CMV status not recorded). Some clones in this sample may be carry-over from other donors' samples. The CDR3 is CASSLSRGDYGYTF. Written as DNA, the CDR3 is TGTGCCAGCAGTTTAAGCAGGGGGGACTATGGCTACACCTTC.